Sequencing of this TCR beta chain was carried out in a study of shared clonotypes between healthy human individuals (dated by TCRdb to between 2020 and 2021). In the study overall: A couple of women and a few men aged 18 to 49 years were included in the cohort. The study deeply sequenced blood TCR repertoires of five healthy adults to estimate repertoire size and the extent of clonotype sharing between individuals. Different laboratories and diverse techniques were used to prepare libraries and sequence TCR repertoires, to increase sequencing depth and limit assay-specific biases. Between about 0.8 and 9 billion PBMCs per donor were obtained by leukapheresis. For each donor, three plates each were used for CD4 naive and CD4 memory, two plates were used for CD8 naive, and one plate was used for CD8 memory. Summary of the overall study and its limitations: Because the study included a small number of donors, the genetic and exposure-history diversity represented was limited. Estimated clonotype richness was generally larger for naive than for memory subsets. Only blood was sampled, and tissue TCR repertoires likely differ from those in blood. When several donors were compared, the shared fraction of clonotypes was 5% to 6.5% for naive CD4, roughly 3.4% for naive CD8, roughly 2.3% for memory CD4, and 0.35% to 0.4% for memory CD8. Pairwise subsampling led to the expectation that sequencing depth would affect the degree of clonotype sharing among donors. Higher generation probabilities were observed for clonotypes shared by all four sorted-subset donors than for non-shared clonotypes. Even with the large sequencing depth, rarefaction of the sorted-subset datasets indicated that sequencing was incomplete.

Turning to this clone: What this receptor recognizes is not known. The sample holds no much larger clone one base away, and base qualities are not on file.

TCR CDR3 regions were amplified from genomic DNA by multiplex PCR using the deep immunoSEQ assay. Extracted genomic DNA from each cell subset was spread evenly across all wells of several immunoSEQ 96-well plates, with each plate serving as a replicate. For sorted subsets, each replicate PCR was loaded with about 0.2 ug genomic DNA, equivalent to about 30,000 T cell genomes. The purified libraries were quantified using a Qubit 3.0 fluorometer, sized with a Bioanalyzer 2100, and then quantified again using the KAPA Library Quantification kit. Each immunoSEQ 96-well plate was sequenced on its own single-read 150-cycle Illumina NextSeq 550 flow cell. Processing in the source paper ran as follows. The immunoSEQ output contained only junctional sequences without quality scores, so filtering could not match that applied to full-length reads. Sequences were annotated with PyIR, a Python wrapper for IgBLAST v1.9, using IMGT germline references to assign V/J genes and CDR3. Reads were filtered out if the reads had weak V/J assignments (E-value above 1e-6), no CDR3, stop codons, out-of-frame junctions, or ambiguous translated residues. V3J clonotypes were defined as sequences sharing the same inferred V gene, J gene, and CDR3 amino acid sequence. Percentage overlap between repertoires was computed as shared unique clonotypes divided by the size of the smaller repertoire. Three approaches were used to assess repertoire richness: RTK rarefaction, the Chao1 estimator, and Recon v2.1 estimates of unobserved clonotypes. For all TCRbeta clonotypes obtained by the gDNA method from a few donors, generation probabilities were computed with OLGA. Sourced from immuneACCESS, this table was stored by TCRdb with only in-frame sequences that have V and J called. A share of the clones is absent; for the studies checked, an unresolved V gene accounts for under half, and the remainder has no known explanation. The V and J calls and the clone size are those of that table, but D and trimming were determined from the DNA. The sample includes roughly 2,500,000 clones, with approximately 93% observed a single time. The top ten hold approximately 0.36% of the sample.

Healthy HIV-negative adults with no recently reported acute infections or vaccinations were included as donors. Every donor was a Caucasian adult residing in Nashville, Tennessee, USA. CD4+ T cells were enriched by magnetic negative selection, after which naive cells were positively selected on CD45RA and the negative fraction was taken as the memory subset. Blood was obtained by leukapheresis, after which PBMCs were separated by Ficoll-Histopaque density gradient centrifugation and cryopreserved in liquid nitrogen vapor phase. Analytical flow cytometry was used to check the purity and quantity of each magnetically sorted T cell population. Each sorted fraction had its genomic DNA isolated and then quantified by UV absorbance on a Nanodrop 2000c. From its cysteine to its phenylalanine, the CDR3 spans 12 amino acids. The DNA shown is the 36-base CDR3, in frame from base 1. V is cut by 0 bases and J by 10 bases, and the space between the germline ends is 7 bases. CDR1 and CDR2 are read off the germline V gene as SGHVS and FQNEAQ.

The receptor was isolated from a man between 18 and 29 years old in good health. Some clones in this sample may be carry-over from other donors' samples. Sequenced material: naive CD4+ T cells from PBMCs. Taken with the paper, the label for cell subset or site translates to: CD45RA+ positively selected. The chain links TRBV7-8 with TRBJ2-1; TRBD1 is a possible D gene, resting on 6 matching bases. The sequence in DNA is TGTGCCAGCAGCTTAGCGAGGGGGGAGCAGTTCTTC. It translates to CASSLARGEQFF.